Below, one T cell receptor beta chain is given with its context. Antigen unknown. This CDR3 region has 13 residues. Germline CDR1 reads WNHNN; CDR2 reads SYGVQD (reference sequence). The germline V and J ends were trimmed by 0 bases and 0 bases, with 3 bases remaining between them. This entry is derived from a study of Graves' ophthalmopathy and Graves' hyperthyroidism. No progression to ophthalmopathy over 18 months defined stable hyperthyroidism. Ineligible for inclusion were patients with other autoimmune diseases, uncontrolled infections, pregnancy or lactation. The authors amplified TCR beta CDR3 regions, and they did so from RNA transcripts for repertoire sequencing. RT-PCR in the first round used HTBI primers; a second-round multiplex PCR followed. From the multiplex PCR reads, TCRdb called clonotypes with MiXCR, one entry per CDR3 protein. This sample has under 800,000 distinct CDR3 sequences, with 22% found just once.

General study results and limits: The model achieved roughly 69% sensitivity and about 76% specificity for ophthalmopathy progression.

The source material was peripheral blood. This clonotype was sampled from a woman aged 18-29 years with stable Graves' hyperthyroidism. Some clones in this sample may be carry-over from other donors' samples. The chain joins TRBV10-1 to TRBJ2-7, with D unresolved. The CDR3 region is CASSESFSYEQYF. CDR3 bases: TGCGCCAGCAGTGAGTCTTTCTCCTACGAGCAGTACTTC.